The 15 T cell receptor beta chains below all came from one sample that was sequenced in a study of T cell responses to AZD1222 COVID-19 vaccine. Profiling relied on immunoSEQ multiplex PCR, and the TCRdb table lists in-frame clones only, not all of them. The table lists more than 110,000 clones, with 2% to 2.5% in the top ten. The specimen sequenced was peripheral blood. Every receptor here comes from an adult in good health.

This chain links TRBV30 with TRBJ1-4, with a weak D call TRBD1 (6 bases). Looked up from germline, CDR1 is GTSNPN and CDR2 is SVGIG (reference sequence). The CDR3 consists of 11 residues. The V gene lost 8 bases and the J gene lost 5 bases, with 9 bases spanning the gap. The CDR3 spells CAQGQNEKLFF. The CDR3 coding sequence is TGTGCCCAGGGGCAGAATGAAAAACTGTTTTTT.

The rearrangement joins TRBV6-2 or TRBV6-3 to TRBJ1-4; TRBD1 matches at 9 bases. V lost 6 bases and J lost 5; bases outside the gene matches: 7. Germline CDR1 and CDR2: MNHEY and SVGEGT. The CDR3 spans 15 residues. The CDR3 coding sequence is TGTGCCAGCAGCCAGGAGACAGGGGGAAATGAAAAACTGTTTTTT. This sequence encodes CASSQETGGNEKLFF.

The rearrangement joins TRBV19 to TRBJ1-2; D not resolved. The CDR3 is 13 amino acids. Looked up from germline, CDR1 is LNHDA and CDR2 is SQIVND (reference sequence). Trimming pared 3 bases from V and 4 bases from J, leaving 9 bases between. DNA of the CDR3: TGTGCCAGTAGTATGGGCCAGGTCTATGGCTACACCTTC. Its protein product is CASSMGQVYGYTF. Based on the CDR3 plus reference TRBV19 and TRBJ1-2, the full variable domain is DGGITQSPKYLFRKEGQNVTLSCEQNLNHDAMYWYRQDPGQGLRLIYYSQIVNDFQKGDIAEGYSVSREKKESFPLTVTSAQKNPTAFYLCASSMGQVYGYTFGSGTRLTVV.

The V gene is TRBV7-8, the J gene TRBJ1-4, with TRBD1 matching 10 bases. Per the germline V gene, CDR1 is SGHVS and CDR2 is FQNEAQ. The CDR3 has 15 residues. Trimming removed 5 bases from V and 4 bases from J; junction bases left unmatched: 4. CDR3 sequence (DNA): TGTGCCAGCAGCCGAGGGACAGGGGTTAATGAAAAACTGTTTTTT. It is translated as CASSRGTGVNEKLFF.

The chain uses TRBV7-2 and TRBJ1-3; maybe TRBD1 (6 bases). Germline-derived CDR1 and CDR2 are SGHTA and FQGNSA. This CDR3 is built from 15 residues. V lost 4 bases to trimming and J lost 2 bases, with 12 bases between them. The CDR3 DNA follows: TGTGCCAGCAGCTCCTACAGGGAAGCTGGAAACACCATATATTTT. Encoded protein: CASSSYREAGNTIYF.

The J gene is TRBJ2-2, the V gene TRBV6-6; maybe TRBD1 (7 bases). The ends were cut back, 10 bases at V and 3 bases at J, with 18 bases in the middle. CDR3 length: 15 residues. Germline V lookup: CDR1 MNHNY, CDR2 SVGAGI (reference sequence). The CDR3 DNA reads TGTGCCACCGAGGCGGGACAGAGCTACACCGGGGAGCTGTTTTTT. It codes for CATEAGQSYTGELFF.

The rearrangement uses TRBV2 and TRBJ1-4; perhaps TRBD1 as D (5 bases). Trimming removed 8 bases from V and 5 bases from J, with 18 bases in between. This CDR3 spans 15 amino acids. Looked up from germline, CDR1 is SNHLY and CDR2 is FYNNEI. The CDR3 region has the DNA TGTGCCAGCGGCGACGGAGTGACAGCAAATGAAAAACTGTTTTTT. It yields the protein CASGDGVTANEKLFF.

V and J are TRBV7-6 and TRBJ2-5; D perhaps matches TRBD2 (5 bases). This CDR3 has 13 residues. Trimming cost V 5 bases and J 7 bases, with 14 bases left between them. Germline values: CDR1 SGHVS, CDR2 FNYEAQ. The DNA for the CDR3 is TGTGCCAGCAGCCCTACTGGGAGTTGGACCCAGTACTTC. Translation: CASSPTGSWTQYF.

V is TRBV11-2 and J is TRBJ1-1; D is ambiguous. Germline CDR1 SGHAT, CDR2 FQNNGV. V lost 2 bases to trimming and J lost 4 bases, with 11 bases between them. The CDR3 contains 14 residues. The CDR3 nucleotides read TGTGCCAGCAGCTTAAGTAGCGGCAGCACTGAAGCTTTCTTT. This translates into CASSLSSGSTEAFF.

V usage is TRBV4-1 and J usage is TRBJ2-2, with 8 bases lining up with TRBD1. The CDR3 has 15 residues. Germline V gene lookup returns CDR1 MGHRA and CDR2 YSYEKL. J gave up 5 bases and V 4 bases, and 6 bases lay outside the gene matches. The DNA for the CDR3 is TGCGCCAGCAGCCTAGGGACAGGTGGGACCGGGGAGCTGTTTTTT. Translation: CASSLGTGGTGELFF.

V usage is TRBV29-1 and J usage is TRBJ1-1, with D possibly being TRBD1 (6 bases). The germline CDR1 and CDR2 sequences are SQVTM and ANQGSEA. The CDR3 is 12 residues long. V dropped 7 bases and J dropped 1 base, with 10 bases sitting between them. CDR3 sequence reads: CSAQTGNTEAFF. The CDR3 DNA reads TGCAGCGCCCAGACAGGGAACACTGAAGCTTTCTTT.

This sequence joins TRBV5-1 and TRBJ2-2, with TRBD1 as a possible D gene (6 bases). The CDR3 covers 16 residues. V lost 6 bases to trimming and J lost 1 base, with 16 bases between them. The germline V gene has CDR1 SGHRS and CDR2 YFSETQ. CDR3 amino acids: CASTSLPGQNTGELFF. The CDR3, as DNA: TGCGCCAGCACCTCTCTCCCGGGACAGAACACCGGGGAGCTGTTTTTT.

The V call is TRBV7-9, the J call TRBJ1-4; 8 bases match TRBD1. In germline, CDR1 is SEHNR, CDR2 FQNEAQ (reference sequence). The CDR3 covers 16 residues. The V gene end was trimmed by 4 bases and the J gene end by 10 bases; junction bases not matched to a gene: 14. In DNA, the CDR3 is TGTGCCAGCAGCTCGTCCCGGGACAGGAACGAGGGAAAACTGTTTTTT. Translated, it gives CASSSSRDRNEGKLFF.

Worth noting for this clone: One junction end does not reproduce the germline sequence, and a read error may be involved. The CDR3 coding sequence is TGTGCCTGGAGTGTAACCCGCGACAGGGTGGGACCTTTT. Its protein is CAWSVTRDRVGPF. This chain joins TRBV30 and TRBJ2-3, with TRBD1 matching over 7 bases. Germline CDR1 reads GTSNPN; CDR2 reads SVGIG (reference sequence). The CDR3 sequence is 13 residues long.

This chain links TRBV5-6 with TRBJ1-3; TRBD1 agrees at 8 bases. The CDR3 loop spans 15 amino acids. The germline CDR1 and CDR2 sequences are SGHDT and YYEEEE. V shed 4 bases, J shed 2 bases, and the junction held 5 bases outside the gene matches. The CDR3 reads CASSPTGGTGNTIYF. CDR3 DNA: TGTGCCAGCAGCCCTACAGGGGGGACTGGAAACACCATATATTTT.